What follows describes a single TCR beta chain. Its antigen is undetermined. The record originates from a study of T cell responses to AZD1222 COVID-19 vaccine. Regarding the study as a whole: Only a handful of AZD1222 recipients, roughly 6 in all, had baseline seropositivity.

Only in-frame clones appear in the TCRdb table, and some are missing; sequencing was by immunoSEQ multiplex PCR. The sample lists over 100,000 clones; 80% to 90% were seen once. Sequences were derived from peripheral blood, sampled on day 0 of AZD1222 vaccination. The sequence came from an adult in good health.

The CDR3 DNA is TGTGCCACCAGCAGAGATCCGGCAGGGCGGACTGAAGCTTTCTTT. Translated, it gives CATSRDPAGRTEAFF. The chain links TRBV15 to TRBJ1-1; D is perhaps TRBD1 (5 bases). The V end was cut by 0 bases, the J end by 5 bases, with 13 bases between. CDR1 LNHNV and CDR2 YYDKDF come from the germline V gene (reference sequence). This CDR3 has 15 residues.